This TCR beta chain was captured in a study of blood T cell repertoires in COVID-19. Trimming took 1 base from V and 10 from J, leaving 13 bases between them. This CDR3 is 12 amino acids long. CDR1 is GTSNPN and CDR2 is SVGIG in the germline V gene (reference sequence). Original processing notes: Reference gene primer amplification gave nucleated cell count estimates. Using immunoSEQ multiplex PCR, the repertoire was profiled, and TCRdb retains in-frame clones only, with some absent. V, J and clone size are those of that table, while D and trimming were read from the DNA. The sample has around 450,000 clones, around nine tenths seen once. The cohort comprised adults aged 18 to 89 years residing in approximately 25 US areas. Each participant's cohort was designated according to participant-reported clinical history.

The genes are TRBV30 and TRBJ1-1; tentatively, D is TRBD1 (6 bases). Sequencing was done on a sample of PBMCs or T cells enriched from blood (not recorded which). The clonotype was recovered from a woman aged 18-35 years with acute COVID-19. CDR3 nucleotide sequence: TGTGCCTGGAGTGCACTGGACAGTCGAGCTTTCTTT. It encodes CAWSALDSRAFF.